This TCR beta chain was profiled in a study of cytomegalovirus exposure and HLA in healthy donors. The wider study: The roughly 670 first-cohort repertoires shared a platform with the roughly 120 validation repertoires, as reported in a later analysis. Study-level results: Cytomegalovirus status was reportedly diagnosed by the classifier with high specificity and sensitivity. In vitro testing confirmed a few CMV-associated chains as specific for CMV antigens.

The donors were members of the validation cohort, which comprised about 120 subjects and was separate from the first cohort of roughly 700 subjects. Comment on this clone: Its antigen is unidentified.

Clones were sequenced by immunoSEQ multiplex PCR, and TCRdb holds only the in-frame ones, with some missing. This table holds about 160,000 clones, around nine tenths found once. The germline V gene encodes CDR1 SEHNR and CDR2 FQNEAQ (reference sequence). Between the trimmed V and J ends, which lost 2 bases and 9 bases, there was a span of 8 bases. This CDR3 has 11 residues. J is TRBJ2-7 and V is TRBV7-9, with TRBD2 as a possible D gene (6 bases). Sequences were obtained from PBMCs. This sequence originates from a woman between 18 and 29 years old in good health and CMV-seronegative. The CDR3 loop reads CASSLSRGQYF. DNA for the CDR3: TGTGCCAGCAGCTTATCGCGGGGGCAGTACTTC.